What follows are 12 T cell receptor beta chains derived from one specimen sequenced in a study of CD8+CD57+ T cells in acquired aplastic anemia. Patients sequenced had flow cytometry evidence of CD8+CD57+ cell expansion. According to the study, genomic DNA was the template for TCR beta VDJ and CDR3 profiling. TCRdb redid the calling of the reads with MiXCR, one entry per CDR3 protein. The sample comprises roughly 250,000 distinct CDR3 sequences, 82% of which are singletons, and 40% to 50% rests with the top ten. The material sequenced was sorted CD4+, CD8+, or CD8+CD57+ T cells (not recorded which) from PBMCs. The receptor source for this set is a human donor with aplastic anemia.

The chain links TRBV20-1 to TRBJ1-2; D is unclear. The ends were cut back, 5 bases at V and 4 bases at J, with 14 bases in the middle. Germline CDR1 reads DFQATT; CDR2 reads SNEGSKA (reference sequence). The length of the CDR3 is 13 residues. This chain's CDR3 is CSAPPQEGYGYTF. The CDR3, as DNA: TGCAGTGCTCCGCCCCAGGAAGGCTATGGCTACACCTTC.

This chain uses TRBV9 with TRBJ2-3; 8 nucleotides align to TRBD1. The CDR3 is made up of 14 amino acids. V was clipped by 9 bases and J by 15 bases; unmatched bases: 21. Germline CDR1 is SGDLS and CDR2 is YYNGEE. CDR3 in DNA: TGTGCCATCGGGACAGGTGGTACCGGGGAGCTGTTTTATTTT. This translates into CAIGTGGTGELFYF.

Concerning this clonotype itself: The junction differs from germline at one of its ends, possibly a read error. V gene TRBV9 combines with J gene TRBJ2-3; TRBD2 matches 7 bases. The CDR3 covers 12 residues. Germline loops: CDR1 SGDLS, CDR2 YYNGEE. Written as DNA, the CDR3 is TGTGGCAGCAGCGGGGGCACAGATACGCAGTATTTT. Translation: CGSSGGTDTQYF. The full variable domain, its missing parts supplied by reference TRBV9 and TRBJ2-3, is DSGVTQTPKHLITATGQRVTLRCSPRSGDLSVYWYQQSLDQGLQFLIQYYNGEERAKGNILERFSAQQFPDLHSELNLSSLELGDSALYFCGSSGGTDTQYFGPGTRLTVL.

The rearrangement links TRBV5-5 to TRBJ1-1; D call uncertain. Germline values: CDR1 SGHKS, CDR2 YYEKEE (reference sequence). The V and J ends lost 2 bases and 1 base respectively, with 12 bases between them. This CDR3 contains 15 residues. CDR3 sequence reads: CASSLELEGNTEAFF. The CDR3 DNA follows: TGTGCCAGCAGCTTAGAACTAGAAGGGAACACTGAAGCTTTCTTT.

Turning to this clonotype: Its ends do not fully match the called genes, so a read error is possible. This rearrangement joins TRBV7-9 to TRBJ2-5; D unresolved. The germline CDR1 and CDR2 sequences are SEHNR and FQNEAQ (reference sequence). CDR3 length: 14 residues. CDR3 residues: CATSLERHEETQYF. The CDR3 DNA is TGTGCCACCAGCTTAGAAAGACACGAAGAGACCCAGTACTTC.

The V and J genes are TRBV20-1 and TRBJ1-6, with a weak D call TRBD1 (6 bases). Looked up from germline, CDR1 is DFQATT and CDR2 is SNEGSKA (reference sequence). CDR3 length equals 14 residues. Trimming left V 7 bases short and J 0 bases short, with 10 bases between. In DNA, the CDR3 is TGCAGTGTTAGGGGGGGCTCCTATAATTCACCCCTCCACTTT. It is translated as CSVRGGSYNSPLHF.

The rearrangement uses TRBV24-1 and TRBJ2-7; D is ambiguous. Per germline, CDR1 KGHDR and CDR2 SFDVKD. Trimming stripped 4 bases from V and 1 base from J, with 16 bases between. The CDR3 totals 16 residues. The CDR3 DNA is TGTGCCACCAGTGACCCGAAAAAGGGTGCGTCCTACGAGCAGTACTTC. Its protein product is CATSDPKKGASYEQYF.

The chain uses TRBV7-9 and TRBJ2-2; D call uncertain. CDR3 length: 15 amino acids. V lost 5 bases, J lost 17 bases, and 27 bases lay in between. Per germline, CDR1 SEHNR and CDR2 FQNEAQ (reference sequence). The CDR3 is CASSVGHSNAANVFF. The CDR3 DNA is TGTGCCAGCAGCGTCGGGCATAGCAACGCCGCCAACGTCTTTTTT.

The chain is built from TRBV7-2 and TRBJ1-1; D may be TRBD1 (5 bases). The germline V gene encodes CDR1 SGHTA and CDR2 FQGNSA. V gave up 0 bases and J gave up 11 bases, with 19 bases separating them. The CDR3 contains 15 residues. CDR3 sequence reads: CASSLARTRNTQAFF. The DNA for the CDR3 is TGTGCCAGCAGCTTAGCGCGGACACGGAATACGCAGGCTTTCTTT.

For the CDR3, the DNA is TGTGCCAGCAGCGTAACTCAATTGGCCTCCGGTGCGCTGTTTTTT. Translated: CASSVTQLASGALFF. V is TRBV9 and J is TRBJ2-2; D is ambiguous. Germline V gene data show CDR1 as SGDLS and CDR2 as YYNGEE. CDR3 length equals 15 residues. V was cut by 1 base and J by 13 bases, with 20 bases left in between.

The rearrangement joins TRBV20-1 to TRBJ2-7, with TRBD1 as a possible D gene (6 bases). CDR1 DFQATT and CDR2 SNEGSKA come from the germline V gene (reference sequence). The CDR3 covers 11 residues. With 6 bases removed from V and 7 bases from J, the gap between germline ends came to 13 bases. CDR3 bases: TGCAGTGCAGGGACAACCCTAGAGCAGTACTTC. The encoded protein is CSAGTTLEQYF.

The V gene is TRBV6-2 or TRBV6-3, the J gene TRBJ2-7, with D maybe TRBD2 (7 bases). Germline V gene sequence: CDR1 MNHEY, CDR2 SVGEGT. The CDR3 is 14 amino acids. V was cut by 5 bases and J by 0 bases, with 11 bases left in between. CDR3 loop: CASSRGGSSYEQYF. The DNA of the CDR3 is TGTGCCAGCAGTAGGGGGGGGAGCTCCTACGAGCAGTACTTC.